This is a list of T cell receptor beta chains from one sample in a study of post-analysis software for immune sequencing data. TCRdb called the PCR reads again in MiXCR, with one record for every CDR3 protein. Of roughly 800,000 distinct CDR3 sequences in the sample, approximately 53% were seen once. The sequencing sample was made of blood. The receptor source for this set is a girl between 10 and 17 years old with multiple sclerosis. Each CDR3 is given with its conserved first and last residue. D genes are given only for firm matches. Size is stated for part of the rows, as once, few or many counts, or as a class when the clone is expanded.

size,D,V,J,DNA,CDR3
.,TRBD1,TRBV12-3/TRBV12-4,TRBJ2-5,TGTGCCAGCAGGTCAGGGGGCACCAAAGAGACCCAGTACTTC,CASRSGGTKETQYF
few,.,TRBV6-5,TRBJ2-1,TGTGCCAGCAGGTTTACAGAGAGCTCCTACAATGAGCAGTTCTTC,CASRFTESSYNEQFF
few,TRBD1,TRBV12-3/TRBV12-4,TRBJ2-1,TGTGCCAGCAGTCCATACAGGGGCGGGTCCTACAATGAGCAGTTCTTC,CASSPYRGGSYNEQFF
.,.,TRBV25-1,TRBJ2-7,TGTGCCTCTCTCGGGCCCTCCTACGAGCAGTACTTC,CASLGPSYEQYF
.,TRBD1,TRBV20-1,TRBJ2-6,TGCAGTGCTTCCGGGACAGGGATAGGGGCCAACGTCCTGACTTTC,CSASGTGIGANVLTF
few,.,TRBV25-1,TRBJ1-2,TGTGCCAGCATAGGGAATGGGGATGGCTACACCTTC,CASIGNGDGYTF
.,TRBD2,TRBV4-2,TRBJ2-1,TGTGCCAGCAGCCCCCGTGCCTCTGCTAGCGGGAGTAGTGAGCAGTTCTTC,CASSPRASASGSSEQFF
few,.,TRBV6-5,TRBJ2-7,TGTGCCAGCAGTCCCCCAGGGGGGAACTACGAGCAGTACTTC,CASSPPGGNYEQYF
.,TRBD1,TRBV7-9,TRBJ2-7,TGTGCCAGCAGCTTATCCAGGGGGCGACCGAGCTCCTACGAGCAGTACTTC,CASSLSRGRPSSYEQYF
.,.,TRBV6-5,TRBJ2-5,TGTGCCAGCACTATGGGGACCCCAGAGACCCAGTACTTC,CASTMGTPETQYF
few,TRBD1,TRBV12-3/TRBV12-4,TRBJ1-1,TGTGCCAGCAGACCCCAACAGGGGAATACTGAAGCTTTCTTT,CASRPQQGNTEAFF
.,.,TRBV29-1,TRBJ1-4,TGCAGCGTTGAGGACCCAAGATCACGGGGGGGAAATGAAAAACTGTTTTTT,CSVEDPRSRGGNEKLFF
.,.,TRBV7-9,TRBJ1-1,TGTGCCAGCAGCTCACACTCGGGGACCCCGAACACTGAAGCTTTCTTT,CASSSHSGTPNTEAFF
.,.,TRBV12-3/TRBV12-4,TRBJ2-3,TGTGCCAGCAGTTTAATTGCGGTGAGCGCAGATACGCAGTATTTT,CASSLIAVSADTQYF
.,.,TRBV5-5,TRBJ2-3,TGTGCCAGCAGTACCCAGGGTCACGCAGCTACGCAGTATTTT,CASSTQGHAATQYF
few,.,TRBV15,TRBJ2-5,TGTGCCACCAGTATCGTGGGGGGGCTGGAGACCCAGTACTTC,CATSIVGGLETQYF
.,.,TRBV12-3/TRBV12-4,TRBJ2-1,TGTGCCAGCAGTTTGCCGAAAGGGACCCAGGAGGACCTCAATGAGCAGTTCTTC,CASSLPKGTQEDLNEQFF
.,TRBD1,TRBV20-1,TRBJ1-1,TGCAGTGCTCCCCAGGGGGCGCGCGGTCCGAACACTGAAGCTTTCTTT,CSAPQGARGPNTEAFF
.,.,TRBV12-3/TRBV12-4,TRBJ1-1,TGTGCCAGCAGAGGGGACGTTGACGCTGAAGCTTTCTTT,CASRGDVDAEAFF
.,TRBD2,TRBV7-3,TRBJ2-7,TGTGCCAGCAGCTTACAGAAGTCGCGGGGGTTTGACGAGCAGTACTTC,CASSLQKSRGFDEQYF
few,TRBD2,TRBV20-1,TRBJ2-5,TGCAGTGCTAGACTAGCGGGGATACAAGAGACCCAGTACTTC,CSARLAGIQETQYF
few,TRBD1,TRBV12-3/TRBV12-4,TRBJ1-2,TGTGCCAGCAGTACCCCCGGCAGGGGGCGAGGCTACACCTTC,CASSTPGRGRGYTF
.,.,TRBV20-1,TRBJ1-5,TGCAGTGCTCGTAAGACGGGTAGCAATCAGCCCCAGCATTTT,CSARKTGSNQPQHF
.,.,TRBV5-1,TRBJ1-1,TGCGCCAGCAGCTTGGATGTTCTGCTGAACACTGAAGCTTTCTTT,CASSLDVLLNTEAFF
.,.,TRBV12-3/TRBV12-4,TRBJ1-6,TGTGCCAGCAGTCAGAGTTCTAATTCACCCCTCCACTTT,CASSQSSNSPLHF
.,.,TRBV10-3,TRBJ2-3,TGTGCCATCAGTGAGTCTGGCGCGGCGATCGATACGCAGTATTTT,CAISESGAAIDTQYF
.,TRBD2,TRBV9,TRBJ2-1,TGTGCCAGCAGCTCATGGCTGAGGGAGGGTGAGCAGTTCTTC,CASSSWLREGEQFF
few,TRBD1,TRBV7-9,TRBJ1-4,TGTGCCAGCAGCGGGACAGGGGGCTTTGAAGAAAAACTGTTTTTT,CASSGTGGFEEKLFF
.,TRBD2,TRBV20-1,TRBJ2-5,TGCAGTGCTAGGGGGACTAGCGGGAGGAACCAAGAGACCCAGTACTTC,CSARGTSGRNQETQYF
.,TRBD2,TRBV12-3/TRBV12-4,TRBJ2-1,TGTGCCACCCGGACTAGCGGGAGGGTGTATGAGCAGTTCTTC,CATRTSGRVYEQFF
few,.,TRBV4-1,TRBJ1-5,TGCGCCAGCAGCCAAGTTTTCGGGGGTCGCAATCAGCCCCAGCATTTT,CASSQVFGGRNQPQHF
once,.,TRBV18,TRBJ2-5,TGTGCCAGCTCACCCTACGACAGGACGATTAAAGAGACCCAGTACTTC,CASSPYDRTIKETQYF
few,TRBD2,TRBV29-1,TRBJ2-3,TGCAGCGTAACCGGGACTAGCGGGACGGCAGATACGCAGTATTTT,CSVTGTSGTADTQYF
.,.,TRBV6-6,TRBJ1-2,TGTGCCAGCGGCACCCCTAACTATGGCTACACCTTC,CASGTPNYGYTF
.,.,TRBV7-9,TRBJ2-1,TGTGCCAGCAGCTCCCGGGACTGGTACAATGAGCAGTTCTTC,CASSSRDWYNEQFF
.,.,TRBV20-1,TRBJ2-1,TGCAGTGCTAGAGGGACTTTCCACACCGACAATGAGCAGTTCTTC,CSARGTFHTDNEQFF
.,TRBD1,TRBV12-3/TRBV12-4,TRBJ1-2,TGTGCCAGCAGTCCCAAGACAGGGGGGAATGGCTACACCTTC,CASSPKTGGNGYTF
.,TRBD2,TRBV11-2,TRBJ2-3,TGTGCCAGCAGCATTCGGACTAGCGGGATCACAGATACGCAGTATTTT,CASSIRTSGITDTQYF
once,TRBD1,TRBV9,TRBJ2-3,TGTGCCAGCAGCGTAGAGGGGGCCTTAAACAATGAGCAGTATTTT,CASSVEGALNNEQYF
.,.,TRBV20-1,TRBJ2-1,TGCAGTGCTACGAGATACAATGAGCAGTTCTTC,CSATRYNEQFF
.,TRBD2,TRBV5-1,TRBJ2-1,TGCGCCAGCAGCTTGCAGCTAGCGGGATTAAGGGGATTGGAGCAGTTCTTC,CASSLQLAGLRGLEQFF
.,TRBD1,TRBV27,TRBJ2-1,TGTGCCAGCAGTTTGGGACAGGGGGCACTATCCTACAATGAGCAGTTCTTC,CASSLGQGALSYNEQFF
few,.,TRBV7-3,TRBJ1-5,TGTGCCAGCAGCTTAGAGGCGGGTCAGCCCCAGCATTTT,CASSLEAGQPQHF
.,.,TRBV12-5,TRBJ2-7,TGTGCTAGTGGTTTAGGGGGGGTTACCTACGAGCAGTACTTC,CASGLGGVTYEQYF
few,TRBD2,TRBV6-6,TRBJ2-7,TGTGCCAGCAGTTACGAAGCGGGAGCCGTCTACGAGCAGTACTTC,CASSYEAGAVYEQYF
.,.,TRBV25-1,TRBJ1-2,TGTGCCAGCAGTGAAATTTCGAACAGCGGCTATGGCTACACCTTC,CASSEISNSGYGYTF
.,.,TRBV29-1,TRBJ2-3,TGCAGCGCCCCTAGGACGGTCGAGGGTACGCAGTATTTT,CSAPRTVEGTQYF
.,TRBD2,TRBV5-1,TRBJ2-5,TGCGCCAGCAGCTATAGCGGGGGGGCCAGAGAGACCCAGTACTTC,CASSYSGGARETQYF
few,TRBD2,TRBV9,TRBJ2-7,TGTGCCAGCAGCGTACTCCGGGAGGGCTACGAGCAGTACTTC,CASSVLREGYEQYF
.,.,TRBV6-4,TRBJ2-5,TGTGCCAGCAGTGACTCAACAGGGCATCAAGAGACCCAGTACTTC,CASSDSTGHQETQYF
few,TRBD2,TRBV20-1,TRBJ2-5,TGCAGTGCTAGGATAGCGGGAGGGCTGGGAGAGACCCAGTACTTC,CSARIAGGLGETQYF
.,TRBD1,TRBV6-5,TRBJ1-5,TGTGCCAGCAGTATAGGGACAGGGTTTAGCAATCAGCCCCAGCATTTT,CASSIGTGFSNQPQHF
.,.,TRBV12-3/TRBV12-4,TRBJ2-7,TGTGCCAGCAGTTACGACCCCCAGGACCTGTACTTC,CASSYDPQDLYF
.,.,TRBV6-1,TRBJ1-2,TGTGCCAGCAGTGGCCCCACGGGTAACTATGGCTACACCTTC,CASSGPTGNYGYTF
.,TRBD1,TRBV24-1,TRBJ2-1,TGTGCCACCAGCCGACAGGGGGACTACAATGAGCAGTTCTTC,CATSRQGDYNEQFF
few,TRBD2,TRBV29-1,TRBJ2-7,TGCAGCGTGGCCGGGACTAGCGGGAGGGTCTACGAGCAGTACTTC,CSVAGTSGRVYEQYF
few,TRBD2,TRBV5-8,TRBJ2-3,TGTGCCAGCAGCTTGAGGCTAGCGGGGGATACGCAGTATTTT,CASSLRLAGDTQYF